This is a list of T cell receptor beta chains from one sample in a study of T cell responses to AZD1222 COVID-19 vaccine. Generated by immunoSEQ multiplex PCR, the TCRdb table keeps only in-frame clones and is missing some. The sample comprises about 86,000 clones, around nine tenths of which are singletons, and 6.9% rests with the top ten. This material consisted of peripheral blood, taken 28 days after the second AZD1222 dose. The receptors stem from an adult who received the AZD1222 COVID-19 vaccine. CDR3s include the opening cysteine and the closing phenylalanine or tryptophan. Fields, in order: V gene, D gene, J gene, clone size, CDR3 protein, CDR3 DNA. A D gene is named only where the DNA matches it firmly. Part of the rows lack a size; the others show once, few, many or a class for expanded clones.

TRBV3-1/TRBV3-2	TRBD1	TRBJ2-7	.	CASSQRGRGPVLSYEQYF	TGTGCCAGCAGCCAGCGAGGAAGGGGGCCTGTACTCTCCTACGAGCAGTACTTC
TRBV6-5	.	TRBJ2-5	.	CASSYSILTETQYF	TGTGCCAGCAGTTACTCGATCTTGACGGAGACCCAGTACTTC
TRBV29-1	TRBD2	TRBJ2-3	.	CSAERDIKDTQYF	TGCAGCGCCGAGCGGGATATCAAAGATACGCAGTATTTT
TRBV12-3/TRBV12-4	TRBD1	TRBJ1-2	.	CASSLYGQGGYTF	TGTGCCAGCAGTCTTTACGGACAGGGTGGCTACACCTTC
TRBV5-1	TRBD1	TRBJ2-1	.	CASSLVTGSYNEQFF	TGCGCCAGCAGCTTGGTGACAGGGAGCTACAATGAGCAGTTCTTC
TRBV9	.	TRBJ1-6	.	CASSVNSGPYNSPLHF	TGTGCCAGCAGCGTAAATTCAGGGCCTTATAATTCACCCCTCCACTTT
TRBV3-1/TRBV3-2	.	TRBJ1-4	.	CASSQLSGRNEKLFF	TGTGCCAGCAGCCAATTATCCGGGAGGAATGAAAAACTGTTTTTT
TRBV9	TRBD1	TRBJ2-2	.	CASSPPTGATGELFF	TGTGCCAGCAGCCCGCCGACAGGGGCCACCGGGGAGCTGTTTTTT
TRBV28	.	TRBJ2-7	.	CASSLRQFGQYF	TGTGCCAGCAGTTTAAGGCAGTTTGGACAGTACTTC
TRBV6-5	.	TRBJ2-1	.	CASSSPRLARDEQFF	TGTGCCAGCAGTTCCCCCCGACTGGCCAGGGATGAGCAGTTCTTC
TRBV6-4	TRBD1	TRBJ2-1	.	CASSDSRIGDRHYNEQFF	TGTGCCAGCAGTGACTCGCGGATTGGGGACAGGCACTACAATGAGCAGTTCTTC
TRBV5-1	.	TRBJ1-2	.	CASSLGPGQAGSGYTF	TGCGCCAGCAGCTTGGGCCCGGGTCAAGCCGGATCTGGCTACACCTTC
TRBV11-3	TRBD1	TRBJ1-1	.	CASSRDRDAEAFF	TGTGCCAGCAGTCGGGACAGGGACGCTGAAGCTTTCTTT
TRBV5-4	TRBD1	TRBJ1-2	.	CASSAPGGDGYTF	TGTGCCAGCAGCGCCCCAGGGGGCGATGGCTACACCTTC
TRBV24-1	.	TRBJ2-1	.	CATSDADRLAYNEQFF	TGTGCCACCAGTGACGCCGACAGGTTAGCTTACAATGAGCAGTTCTTC
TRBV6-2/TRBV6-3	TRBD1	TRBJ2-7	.	CASSGTGFSYEQYF	TGTGCCAGCAGCGGGACAGGGTTCTCCTACGAGCAGTACTTC
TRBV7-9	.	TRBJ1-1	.	CASSLDPGAGGRVRTEAFF	TGTGCCAGCAGCTTAGACCCTGGCGCGGGAGGCAGGGTCAGGACTGAAGCTTTCTTT
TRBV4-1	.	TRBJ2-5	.	CASSQPPPGAGTQYF	TGCGCCAGCAGCCAACCCCCTCCGGGGGCGGGGACCCAGTACTTC
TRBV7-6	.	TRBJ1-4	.	CASSLVGGRGEKLFF	TGTGCCAGCAGCTTAGTGGGAGGGCGGGGTGAAAAACTGTTTTTT
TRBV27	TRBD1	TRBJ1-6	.	CASSRTGAFYNSPLHF	TGTGCCAGCAGCAGGACAGGGGCCTTTTATAATTCACCCCTCCACTTT
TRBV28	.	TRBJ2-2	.	CASTGTTNTGELFF	TGTGCCAGCACCGGGACAACGAACACCGGGGAGCTGTTTTTT
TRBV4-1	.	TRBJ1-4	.	CASSHRPDLTEKLFF	TGCGCCAGCAGCCACCGCCCCGATCTTACTGAAAAACTGTTTTTT
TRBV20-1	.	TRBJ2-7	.	CSASVGRGQTQQYF	TGCAGTGCTAGTGTCGGCAGAGGGCAGACTCAGCAGTACTTC
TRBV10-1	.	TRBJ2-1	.	CASSLGPWDEQFF	TGCGCCAGCAGTTTAGGACCATGGGATGAGCAGTTCTTC
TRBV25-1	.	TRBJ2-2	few	CASSELQYTGELFF	TGTGCCAGCAGTGAATTACAGTACACCGGGGAGCTGTTTTTT
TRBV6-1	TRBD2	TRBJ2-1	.	CASSEAGTSRRNEQFF	TGTGCCAGCAGTGAAGCGGGGACTAGCCGGAGGAATGAGCAGTTCTTC
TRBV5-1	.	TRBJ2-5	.	CASSFGGGETQYF	TGCGCCAGCAGTTTCGGGGGCGGGGAGACCCAGTACTTC
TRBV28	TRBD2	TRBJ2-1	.	CASSLGTSGRDYNEQFF	TGTGCCAGCAGTTTAGGGACTAGCGGGAGGGACTACAATGAGCAGTTCTTC
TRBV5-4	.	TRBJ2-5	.	CASSDLTAETQYF	TGTGCCAGCAGTGACCTCACCGCGGAGACCCAGTACTTC
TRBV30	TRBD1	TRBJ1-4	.	CAWTGGSEKLFF	TGTGCCTGGACAGGGGGAAGTGAAAAACTGTTTTTT
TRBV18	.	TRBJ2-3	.	CASSQKDSYYTDTQYF	TGTGCCAGCTCACAGAAGGATAGCTACTACACAGATACGCAGTATTTT
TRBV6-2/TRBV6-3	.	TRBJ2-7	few	CASSYSGEQYF	TGTGCCAGCAGTTACAGCGGGGAGCAGTACTTC
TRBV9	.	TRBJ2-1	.	CASSHTGSSYNEQFF	TGTGCCAGCAGCCATACCGGGAGCTCCTACAATGAGCAGTTCTTC
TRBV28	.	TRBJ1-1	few	CASSDHTGLTEAFF	TGTGCCAGCAGTGATCATACAGGGTTGACTGAAGCTTTCTTT
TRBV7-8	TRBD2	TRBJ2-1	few	CASSLRLAGAYNEQFF	TGTGCCAGCAGCTTAAGGCTAGCGGGAGCGTACAATGAGCAGTTCTTC